The sample holds one count of the clone carrying this TCR beta chain. V was cut by 4 bases and J by 2 bases, with 6 bases left in between. The CDR3 is 12 residues long. The germline V gene encodes CDR1 SGHDN and CDR2 FVKESK. This sample was included in a study of control samples from healthy donors and cancer patients. Assay: immunoSEQ multiplex PCR; the TCRdb copy retains only in-frame clones and omits some. The sample records some 100,000 clones, 85% to 90% being singletons. This sequence originates from a man aged 25-45 years in good health. The sequenced sample was blood. The J gene is TRBJ2-7, the V gene TRBV14; D is ambiguous. The CDR3 reads CASSPGPYEQYF. CDR3 nucleotides: TGTGCCAGCAGCCCCGGACCCTACGAGCAGTACTTC.